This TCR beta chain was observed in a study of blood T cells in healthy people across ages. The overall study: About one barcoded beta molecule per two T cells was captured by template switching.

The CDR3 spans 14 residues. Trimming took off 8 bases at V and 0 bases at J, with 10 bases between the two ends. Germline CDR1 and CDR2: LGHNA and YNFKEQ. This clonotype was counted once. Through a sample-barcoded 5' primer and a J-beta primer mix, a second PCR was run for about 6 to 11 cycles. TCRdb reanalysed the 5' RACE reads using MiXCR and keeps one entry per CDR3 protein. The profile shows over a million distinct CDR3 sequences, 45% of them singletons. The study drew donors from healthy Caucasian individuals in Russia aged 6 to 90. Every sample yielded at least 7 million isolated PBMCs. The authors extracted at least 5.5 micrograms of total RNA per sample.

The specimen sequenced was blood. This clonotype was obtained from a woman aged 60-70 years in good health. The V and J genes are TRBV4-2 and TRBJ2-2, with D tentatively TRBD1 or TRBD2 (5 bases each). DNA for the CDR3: TGTGCCAGCCGGGACCGAGCGAACACCGGGGAGCTGTTTTTT. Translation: CASRDRANTGELFF.